The clone carrying this T cell receptor (beta chain) was picked up a small number of times. Original processing methods: Nucleated cell number was recorded as an estimate derived from reference gene primer amplification. TCRdb keeps only in-frame clones here, not all; method: immunoSEQ multiplex PCR. The V and J calls and clone size were taken over from that table, and D and trimming were inferred from the DNA. The table has some 260,000 clones, roughly 87% seen once. These data come from a study of blood T cell repertoires in COVID-19. Study as a whole: The origin of the acute and convalescent COVID-19 samples was the United States, Italy and Spain. The cDNA or gDNA used as material had been derived from T cells, B-cell-depleted T cells, or PBMCs.

The ends lost 0 bases at V and 8 bases at J; junction bases unmatched: 16. Germline CDR1 is SGHRS and CDR2 is YFSETQ. CDR3 size: 17 residues. The chain links TRBV5-1 to TRBJ1-2; 7 nucleotides align to TRBD1. Sequencing used peripheral blood. The TCR sequence derives from a woman in her 30s with acute or convalescent COVID-19. CDR3 loop: CASSLGWRPRPGGGYTF. The CDR3 nucleotides read TGCGCCAGCAGCTTGGGCTGGAGGCCCAGACCAGGGGGAGGCTACACCTTC.